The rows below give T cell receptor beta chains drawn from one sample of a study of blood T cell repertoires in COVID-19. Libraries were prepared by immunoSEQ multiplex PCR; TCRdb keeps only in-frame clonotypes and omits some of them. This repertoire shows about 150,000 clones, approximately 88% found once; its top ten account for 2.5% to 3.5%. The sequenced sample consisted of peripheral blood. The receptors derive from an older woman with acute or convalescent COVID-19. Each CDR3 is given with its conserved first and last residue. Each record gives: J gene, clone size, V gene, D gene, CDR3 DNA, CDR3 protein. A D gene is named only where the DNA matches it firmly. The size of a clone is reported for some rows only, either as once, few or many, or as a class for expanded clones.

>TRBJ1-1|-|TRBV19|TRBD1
TGTGCCAGTAGTCCGGACAGGGCGCGAGGTGAAGCTTTCTTT
CASSPDRARGEAFF
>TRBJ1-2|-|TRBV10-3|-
TGTGCCATCAGACCGGACAGTACAGATGGCTACACCTTC
CAIRPDSTDGYTF
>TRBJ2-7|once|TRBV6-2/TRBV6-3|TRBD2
TGTGCCAGCAGTTATGGGGCGGGAGGCCCCTACGAGCAGTACTTC
CASSYGAGGPYEQYF
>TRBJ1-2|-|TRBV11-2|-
TGTGCCAGCAGCTTAGCGGCCTTGACAGCACATGGCTACACCTTC
CASSLAALTAHGYTF
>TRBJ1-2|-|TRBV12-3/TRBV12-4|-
TGTGCCAGCAGCCCGACAGCCGGTGGCTACACCTTC
CASSPTAGGYTF
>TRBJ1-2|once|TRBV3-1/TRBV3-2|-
TGTGCCAGCAGCCCCCCTGGTTTAAACTGGGGCTACACCTTC
CASSPPGLNWGYTF
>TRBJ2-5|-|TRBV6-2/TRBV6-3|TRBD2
TGTGCCAGCAGTTCGACTAGCGGGGGGGCAGAGACCCAGTACTTC
CASSSTSGGAETQYF
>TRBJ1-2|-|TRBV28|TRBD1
TGTGCCAGCAGGAAACCGGGACAGCCCTACTATGGCTACACCTTC
CASRKPGQPYYGYTF
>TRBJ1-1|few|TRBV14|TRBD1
TGTGCCAGCAGCGGGACAGGGGGCGCCTTGAACACTGAAGCTTTCTTT
CASSGTGGALNTEAFF
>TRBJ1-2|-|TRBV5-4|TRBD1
TGTGCCAGCAGCCAGGGGGGCACGGGGCGAGTGTATGGCTACACCTTC
CASSQGGTGRVYGYTF
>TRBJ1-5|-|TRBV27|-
TGTGCCAGCAGTTTACCCTACAGGGGCAATCAGCCCCAGCATTTT
CASSLPYRGNQPQHF
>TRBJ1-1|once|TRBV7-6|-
TGTGCCAGCAGCCGGACAGAGAACACTGAAGCTTTCTTT
CASSRTENTEAFF
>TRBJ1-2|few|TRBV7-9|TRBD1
TGTGCCAGCAGCTTGGACAGGGAAACGAACTATGGCTACACCTTC
CASSLDRETNYGYTF
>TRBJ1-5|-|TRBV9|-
TGTGCCAGTAGCTCAGGGGGCAATCAGCCCCAGCATTTT
CASSSGGNQPQHF
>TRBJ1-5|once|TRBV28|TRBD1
TGTGCCAGCAGTTTTCCGACAGGGGGCGCAGGGCAGCCCCAGCATTTT
CASSFPTGGAGQPQHF
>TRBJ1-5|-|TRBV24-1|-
TGTGCCAGCCGTCGGCCCGAGGAGGGCAATCAGCCCCAGCATTTT
CASRRPEEGNQPQHF
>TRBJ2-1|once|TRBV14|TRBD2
TGTGCCAGCAGCCAAGCGGACCGGCTAGCGGGGATCGGCGCGGGTGAGCAGTTCTTC
CASSQADRLAGIGAGEQFF
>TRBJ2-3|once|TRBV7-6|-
TGTGCCAGCAGCTTATCGGCCCTACACAGGGATACGCAGTATTTT
CASSLSALHRDTQYF
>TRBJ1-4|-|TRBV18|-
TGTGCCAGCTCACTCGGACAGCCAACTAATGAAAAACTGTTTTTT
CASSLGQPTNEKLFF
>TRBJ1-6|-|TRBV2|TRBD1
TGTGCCAGCGGTTCCGGGACAGGAGGTCTTAATTCACCCCTCCACTTT
CASGSGTGGLNSPLHF
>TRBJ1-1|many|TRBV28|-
TGTGCCAGCAGTTTAAGAAGCGGGACACCGAACACTGAAGCTTTCTTT
CASSLRSGTPNTEAFF
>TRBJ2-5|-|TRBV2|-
TGTGCCAGCATGGCCAGGGTAACGGAGACCCAGTACTTC
CASMARVTETQYF
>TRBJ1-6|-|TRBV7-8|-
TGTGCCAGCAGCTTAGACCGGGGGGAGAATTCACCCCTCCACTTT
CASSLDRGENSPLHF
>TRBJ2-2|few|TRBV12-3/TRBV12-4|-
TGTGCCAGCAAGGGGGGGGACACCGGGGAGCTGTTTTTT
CASKGGDTGELFF
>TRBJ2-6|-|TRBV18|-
TGTGCCAGCTCCATGACGGGCTCTGGGGCCAACGTCCTGACTTTC
CASSMTGSGANVLTF
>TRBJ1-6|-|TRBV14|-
TGTGCCAGCAGTCAAGAGAAGAGGGCAGGGGTGACCTCACCCCTCCACTTT
CASSQEKRAGVTSPLHF
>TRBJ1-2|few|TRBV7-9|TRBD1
TGTGCCAGCAGCTTGGGGACAGGGGTGAACGGCTACACCTTC
CASSLGTGVNGYTF
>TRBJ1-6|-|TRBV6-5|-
TGTGCCAGCAGGACGAGTGAGGGCTATAATTCACCCCTCCACTTT
CASRTSEGYNSPLHF
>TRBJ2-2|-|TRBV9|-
TGTGCCAGCAGCGTAGATAACAGGCGAACCGGGGAGCTGTTTTTT
CASSVDNRRTGELFF
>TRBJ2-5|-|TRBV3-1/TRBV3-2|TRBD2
TGTGCCAGCAGCCAAGATGATGGAGCGGGGAGCCGGGAGACCCAGTACTTC
CASSQDDGAGSRETQYF
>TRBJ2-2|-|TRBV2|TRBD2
TGTGCCAGCAGTGGTCCGCGGGGGGGAGCCGGGGAGCTGTTTTTT
CASSGPRGGAGELFF
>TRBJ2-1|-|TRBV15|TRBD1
TGTGCCACCAGCAGCGGACAGGGAGTGCATAATGAGCAGTTCTTC
CATSSGQGVHNEQFF
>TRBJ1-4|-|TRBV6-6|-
TGTGCCAGCAGTTACTTTGGCCTAGGGGTTGAAAAACTGTTTTTT
CASSYFGLGVEKLFF
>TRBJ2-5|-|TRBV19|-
TGTGCCAGTAGTTCGGGACTGTCACGGGAGACCCAGTACTTC
CASSSGLSRETQYF
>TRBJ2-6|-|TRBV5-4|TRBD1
TGTGCCAGCAGCTTAGGGGGACAGGGGGTCTCTGGGGCCAACGTCCTGACTTTC
CASSLGGQGVSGANVLTF
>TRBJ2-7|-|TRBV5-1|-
TGCGCCAGCAGGCCCGAGACAGGCGAGCAGTACTTC
CASRPETGEQYF
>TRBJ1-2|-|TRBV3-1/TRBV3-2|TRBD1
TGTGCCAGCAGCCAGCGGACAGGGGGCGCGTATGGCTACACCTTC
CASSQRTGGAYGYTF
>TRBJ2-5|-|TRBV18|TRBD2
TGTGCCAGCACCCCCCGGGGGGGGCCCGAGACCCAGTACTTC
CASTPRGGPETQYF
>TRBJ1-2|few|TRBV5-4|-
TGTGCCAGCAGCTTGGGCGGATATGGCTACACCTTC
CASSLGGYGYTF
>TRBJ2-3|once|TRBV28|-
TGTGCCAGCAGTTTCCGGGGCGACAGGAGCACAGATACGCAGTATTTT
CASSFRGDRSTDTQYF
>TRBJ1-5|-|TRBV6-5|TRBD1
TGTGCCAGCAGACAGGGGAGGATGGGCAATCAGCCCCAGCATTTT
CASRQGRMGNQPQHF
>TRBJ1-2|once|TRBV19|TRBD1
TGTGCCAGCAAAACAGGGGGCCTTGGCTACACCTTC
CASKTGGLGYTF
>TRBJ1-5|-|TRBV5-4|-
TGTGCCAGCAGCTTGGGTGAGAATAGCAATCAGCCCCAGCATTTT
CASSLGENSNQPQHF
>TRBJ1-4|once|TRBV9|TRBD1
TGTGCCAGCAGCGTAGGGGGACAGGGGGTTAAAAAACTGTTTTTT
CASSVGGQGVKKLFF
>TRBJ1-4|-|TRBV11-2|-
TGTGCCAGCAGCGGGGCTGAAAAACTGTTTTTT
CASSGAEKLFF